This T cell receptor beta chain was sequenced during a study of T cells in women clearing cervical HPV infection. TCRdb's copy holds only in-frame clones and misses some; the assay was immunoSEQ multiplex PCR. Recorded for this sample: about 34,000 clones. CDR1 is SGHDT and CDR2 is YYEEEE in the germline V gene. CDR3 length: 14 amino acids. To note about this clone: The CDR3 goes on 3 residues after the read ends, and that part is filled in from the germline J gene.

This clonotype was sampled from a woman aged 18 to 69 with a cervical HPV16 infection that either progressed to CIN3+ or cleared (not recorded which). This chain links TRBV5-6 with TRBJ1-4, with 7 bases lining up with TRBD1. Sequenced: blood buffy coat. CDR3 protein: CASSPGTVNSPLFF. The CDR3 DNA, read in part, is TGTGCCAGCAGCCCCGGGACAGTTAATTCACCA.